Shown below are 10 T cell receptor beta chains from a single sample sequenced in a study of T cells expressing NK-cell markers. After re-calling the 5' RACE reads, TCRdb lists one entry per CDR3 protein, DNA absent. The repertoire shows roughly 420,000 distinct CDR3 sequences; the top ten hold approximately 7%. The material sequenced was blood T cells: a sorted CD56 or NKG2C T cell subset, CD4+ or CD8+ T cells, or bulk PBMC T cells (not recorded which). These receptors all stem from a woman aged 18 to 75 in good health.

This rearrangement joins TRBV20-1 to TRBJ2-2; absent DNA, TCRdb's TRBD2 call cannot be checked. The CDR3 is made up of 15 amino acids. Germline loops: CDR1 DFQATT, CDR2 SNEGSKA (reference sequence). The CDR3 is CSARGLAEYTGELFF.

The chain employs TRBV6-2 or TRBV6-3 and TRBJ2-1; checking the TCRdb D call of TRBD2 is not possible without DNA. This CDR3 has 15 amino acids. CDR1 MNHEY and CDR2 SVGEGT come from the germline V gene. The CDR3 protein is CASRKGGSSYNEQFF.

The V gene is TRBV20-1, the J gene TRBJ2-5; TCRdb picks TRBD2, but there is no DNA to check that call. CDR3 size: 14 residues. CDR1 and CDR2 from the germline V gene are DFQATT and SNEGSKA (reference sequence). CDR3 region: CSATGLAVRETQYF.

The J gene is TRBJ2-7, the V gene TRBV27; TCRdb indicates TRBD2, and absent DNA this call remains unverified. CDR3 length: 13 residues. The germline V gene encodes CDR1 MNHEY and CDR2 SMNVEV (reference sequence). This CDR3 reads CASRGGGSIEQYF.

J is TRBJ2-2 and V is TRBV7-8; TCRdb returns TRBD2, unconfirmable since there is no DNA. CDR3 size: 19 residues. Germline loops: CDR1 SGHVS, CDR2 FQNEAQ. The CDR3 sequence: CASSLVVGTSGRGTGELFF.

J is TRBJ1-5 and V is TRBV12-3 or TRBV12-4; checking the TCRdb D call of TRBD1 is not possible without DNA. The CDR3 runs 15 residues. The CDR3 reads CASSLSRRTNQPQHF.

This CDR3 is CSASPLGQGVSNQPQHF. V and J are TRBV20-1 and TRBJ1-5; the TCRdb D gene call, TRBD1, has no DNA to confirm it. Germline CDR1 is DFQATT and CDR2 is SNEGSKA (reference sequence). The CDR3 contains 17 residues.

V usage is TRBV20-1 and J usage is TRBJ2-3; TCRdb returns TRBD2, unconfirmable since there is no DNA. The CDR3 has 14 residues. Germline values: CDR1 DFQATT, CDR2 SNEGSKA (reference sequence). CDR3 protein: CSAPGTISTDTQYF.

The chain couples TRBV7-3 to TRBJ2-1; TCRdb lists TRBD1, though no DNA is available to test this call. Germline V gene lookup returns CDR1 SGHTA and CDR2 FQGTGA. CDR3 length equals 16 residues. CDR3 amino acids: CASSSSVLAGLNEQFF.

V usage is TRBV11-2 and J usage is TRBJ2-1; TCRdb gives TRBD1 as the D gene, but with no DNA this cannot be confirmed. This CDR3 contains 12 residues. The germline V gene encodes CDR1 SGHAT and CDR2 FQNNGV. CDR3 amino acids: CATSPSNNEQFF.